This is a list of T cell receptor beta chains from one sample in a study of OX40 agonist ivuxolimab in advanced cancers. Only in-frame clones appear in the TCRdb table, and some are missing; sequencing was by immunoSEQ multiplex PCR. The sample comprises about 82,000 clones, about 87% of which are singletons, and 6.5% to 9% rests with the top ten. The sequencing used CD4+ or CD8+ T cells sorted from blood, collected in a trial of the OX40 agonist ivuxolimab. These receptor sequences come from an adult with an advanced solid tumor such as melanoma, head and neck, liver or kidney cancer. Both conserved end residues are trimmed from each CDR3. D genes are given only for firm matches.

TRBV11-3	TRBJ1-4	TRBD1	ARAGTENEKLF
TRBV9	TRBJ1-1	TRBD1	ASSVGTGGTEAF
TRBV10-3	TRBJ1-1	NA	AISGGTEAF
TRBV14	TRBJ1-5	NA	ASSQALGEQPQH
TRBV9	TRBJ1-3	TRBD1	ASSVKGAMAGNTIY
TRBV28	TRBJ2-1	NA	ASSYRVPLSYNEQF
TRBV5-1	TRBJ2-3	TRBD1	ASSKDRETQY
TRBV6-5	TRBJ2-4	NA	ASTGSGNIQY
TRBV7-6	TRBJ2-1	TRBD2	ASSLTSGVYNEQF
TRBV29-1	TRBJ1-2	NA	SVEAVRTAGLRYT
TRBV28	TRBJ2-5	TRBD2	ASSFPPWGGLAGQETQY
TRBV7-8	TRBJ2-2	TRBD2	ASSQSLAGANTGELF
TRBV7-3	TRBJ1-1	NA	ASSPGGGRGEAF
TRBV9	TRBJ2-5	NA	ASSDDGNVPETQY
TRBV6-5	TRBJ2-7	NA	ASSYEGPEQY
TRBV29-1	TRBJ1-4	TRBD1	SVAQGVRGATNEKLF
TRBV5-8	TRBJ2-7	TRBD1	ASSQHWDSSYEQY
TRBV2	TRBJ1-1	NA	ASRLDGGVGTEAF
TRBV5-1	NA	TRBD2	ASSLEAGGYEQY
TRBV6-1	TRBJ1-1	NA	ASSREGTEAF
TRBV10-1	TRBJ2-7	TRBD2	ASSDSVLAGGPYEQY
TRBV7-3	TRBJ2-1	NA	ASSQFPDSYNEQF
TRBV4-1	NA	TRBD2	ASSQEFGPYNRASGRGYEQY
TRBV27	TRBJ2-6	NA	ASSGPRSSGANVLT
TRBV16	TRBJ1-2	NA	ASSQVSRGSNYGYT
TRBV9	TRBJ2-2	NA	ASSVVDTGELF
TRBV2	TRBJ2-1	TRBD1	ASMPDRVNEQF
TRBV6-5	TRBJ1-5	NA	ASSPGALNNQPQH
TRBV4-1	TRBJ2-3	NA	ASSQGLGNTDTQY
TRBV6-6	TRBJ2-7	NA	ASRFSQTNYEQY
TRBV5-1	TRBJ2-5	TRBD2	ASSSGIAGGVRETQY
TRBV29-1	TRBJ1-2	NA	SGGTGSNYGYT
TRBV5-6	TRBJ1-3	TRBD1	ASSLRQGRDTIY
TRBV11-2	TRBJ2-7	NA	ASSLEAGGLYEQY
TRBV30	TRBJ2-7	NA	AWSNVGDEQY
TRBV28	TRBJ1-5	NA	ASSLWGVRDQPQH
TRBV4-1	TRBJ2-7	NA	ASSPGPGYEQY
TRBV19	TRBJ2-1	TRBD2	ASVPTSGRRNEQF
TRBV6-5	TRBJ1-5	NA	ASSGGTNQPQH
TRBV6-6	TRBJ2-2	NA	ASSYLETGNTGELF
TRBV27	TRBJ2-1	TRBD2	ASSFLSGTRDEQF